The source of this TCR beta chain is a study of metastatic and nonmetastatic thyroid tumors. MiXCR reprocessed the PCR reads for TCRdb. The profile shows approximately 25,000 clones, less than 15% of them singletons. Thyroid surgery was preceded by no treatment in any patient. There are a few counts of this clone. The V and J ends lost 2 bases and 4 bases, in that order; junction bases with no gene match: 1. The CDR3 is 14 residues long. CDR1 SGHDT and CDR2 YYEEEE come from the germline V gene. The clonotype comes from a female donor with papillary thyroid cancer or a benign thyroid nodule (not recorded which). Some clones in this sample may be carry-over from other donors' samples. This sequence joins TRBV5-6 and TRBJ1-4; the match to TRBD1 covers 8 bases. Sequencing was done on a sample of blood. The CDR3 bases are TGTGCCAGCAGCTTAACAGGGGGTAATGAAAAACTGTTTTTT. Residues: CASSLTGGNEKLFF.